This TCR beta chain was captured by sequencing in a study of regulatory T cells in long-lasting Graves disease (dated by TCRdb to 2020 to 2022). With regard to the full study: Patients with newly diagnosed Graves' disease had been on antithyroid drugs for under 3 months. Persistent Graves' disease patients were compared with newly diagnosed Graves' disease patients by peripheral blood TCR sequencing and RNA sequencing. The study was registered as a clinical trial and conducted in China. A total of 35 or so samples underwent TCR sequencing: approximately 13 from persistent and 20 from newly diagnosed Graves' disease patients.

The method was multiplex PCR. The sequencer was an Illumina HiSeq 4000. TCR beta libraries were built with iRepertoire HTBI primers and Arm-PCR amplification of CDR3 regions. Before sequencing, the PCR products underwent gel purification. The original pipeline was this. Gene usage analysis of CDR3 amino acid clonotypes relied on the 60 or so TRBV and 14 TRBJ segments identified across samples. COPE and FqMerger were used to merge filtered high-quality paired reads into contigs. BLAST was used to align contigs to the IMGT TRBV, TRBD and TRBJ reference genes, and CDR3 was defined following IMGT. Clonotypes above 0.1% frequency were classified as highly expanded clones. Shannon entropy was used to measure repertoire diversity, and the Gini coefficient was used to measure V-J evenness. Public clonotypes were defined as clonotypes shared by more than one individual. The public reads were run again by TCRdb, first through fastp at Q25 and then through MiXCR, and only productive beta chains were kept. All rows with the same CDR3 protein become a single entry with the most common DNA and genes. TCRdb's processing, not the authors', yielded these V and J calls. For this sample the table gives approximately 490,000 distinct CDR3 sequences, of which about 16% were detected only once. The biggest ten clones account for about 12% of the sample.

Read against the paper, the sample's time point label means: newly diagnosed GD, antithyroid drugs for less than 3 months. For both TCR sequencing and RNA sequencing, RNA was extracted from PBMCs using TRIzol. Graves' disease was diagnosed according to American Thyroid Association guidelines. The patients came from an endocrinology department in Xi'an, China. Each patient gave approximately 10 milliliters of peripheral blood, collected in an EDTA anticoagulant tube. Ficoll Paque Plus density gradient separation was used to isolate PBMCs, and no further T cell sorting was performed. An Agilent 2100 Bioanalyzer and agarose gel were used to check RNA quality, while a NanoDrop 2000 measured RNA concentration. This clonotype was observed a handful of times. It has no known antigen specificity. This may stem from a read error, because a much larger clone lies one nucleotide away. Including the terminal cysteine and phenylalanine, the CDR3 comprises 15 residues. CDR3 DNA only is kept here, 45 bases in frame from base 1. CDR1 SGHRS and CDR2 YFSETQ were looked up in the germline V gene. V and J lose 4 bases and 0 bases, and a span of 14 bases separates them.

What the study reported, not specific to this receptor: Sequencing and analysis were limited to the TCR beta chain. Persistent patients shared more public clonotypes among themselves (around 2,500) than newly diagnosed patients did (about 970). The study examined only peripheral blood because the primary lesion, thyroid tissue, could not be accessed. Compared with newly diagnosed patients, patients with persistent Graves' disease had lower TCR Shannon entropy and fewer highly expanded clones, which suggests clonal expansion. Preferential use of TRBV28, TRBJ1-2 and TRBJ2-5 was observed in persistent disease, whereas TRBV20-1 and TRBJ2-1 were favored in newly diagnosed disease. The small sample size was acknowledged by the authors as a limitation that may reduce accuracy.

The same data also went into a second study, on T cells in Graves' hyperthyroidism and ophthalmopathy. Taken from the second paper: Stable Graves' hyperthyroidism was defined as no progression to ophthalmopathy during 18 months of follow-up. Hyperthyroidism patients were newly diagnosed, with disease duration under 2 months, and aged 18 to 65 years. Exclusion was applied to patients with uncontrolled infections, other autoimmune diseases, pregnancy or lactation. Clinical symptoms, serum thyroxine and TRAb, thyroid ultrasound, and orbital computed tomography formed the basis for the diagnoses. For the first round of RT-PCR on the TCR CDR3, the HTBI primer set was used together with the Qiagen OneStep RT-PCR kit. Most expanded thyroid clonotypes (frequency above 0.001) were also detected in blood, suggesting blood repertoires may reflect thyroid immune responses. In cross-validation, a model built on a 13 V-J signature told ophthalmopathy apart from stable hyperthyroidism with 87.88% sensitivity and about 81% specificity, and in testing the same model reached 80%/75%. In validation, progression to ophthalmopathy was predicted by the model with 70.59% sensitivity and 72% to 80% specificity, a median of around 6.5 months before onset. To identify distinguishing TCR V-J signatures, a discovery cohort of roughly 100 patients was used, comprising 40 to 45 with Graves' ophthalmopathy and 55 to 65 with stable Graves' hyperthyroidism. Prospective prediction of ophthalmopathy was tested in an independent validation cohort of some 19 hyperthyroidism patients and 15 to 17 patients who later progressed to ophthalmopathy. The 90 or so discovery patients were randomly split 7:3 into training and test sets. In more than five Graves' hyperthyroidism patients, the study also compared T-cell repertoires from thyroid tissue with T-cell repertoires from blood. Following sampling, methimazole starting at 30 mg daily was given to hyperthyroidism patients, and high-dose intravenous methylprednisolone was given to ophthalmopathy patients. Libraries were constructed in a second round of multiplex PCR, after which size selection and purification were carried out. Sequencing of the libraries was done on an Illumina HiSeq2000 using paired-end 100 bp reads. Raw data were processed with SOAPnuke, discarding reads with adapters, uncalled bases, mean Phred below 15, or no exact constant-primer or identifier match. COPE v1.2.5 was used to merge the high-quality paired reads, and each unique nucleotide sequence was defined as a clonotype. MiTCR v1.1 was used to align clonotypes to the IMGT TRBV, TRBD and TRBJ reference segments. The analysis included only V-J combinations with a frequency above 0.0001, which together covered about 99% of the repertoires. A TCS score was defined as the ratio between F50 (clonal expansion) and ExV (chaos), using BLOSUM62-based TCRdist between CDR3 peptides within each V-J. Welch's t-statistics and random forest reduced fewer than 600 V-J features to under 15, which were used in a naive Bayes classifier (R e1071). Sample size was not statistically predetermined, and blinding of investigators to group allocation was not performed. According to the paper, TCR Vbeta CDR3 sequencing was carried out on approximately 140 peripheral blood samples, which came from approximately 43 ophthalmopathy, fewer than 80 hyperthyroidism and roughly 17 progressor patients.

The source material was peripheral blood mononuclear cells (PBMCs), sampled at new diagnosis, from a patient treated with antithyroid drugs. The sequence was collected from a man aged 35-49 years with Graves disease. Donor details come from another sample of the same person, matched by shared clones. This chain joins TRBV5-1 to TRBJ2-7; a confident D gene designation cannot be given. This receptor has the CDR3 CASSMDGSDSYEQYF. The DNA sequence is as follows: TGCGCCAGCAGCATGGACGGTTCAGACTCCTACGAGCAGTACTTC.